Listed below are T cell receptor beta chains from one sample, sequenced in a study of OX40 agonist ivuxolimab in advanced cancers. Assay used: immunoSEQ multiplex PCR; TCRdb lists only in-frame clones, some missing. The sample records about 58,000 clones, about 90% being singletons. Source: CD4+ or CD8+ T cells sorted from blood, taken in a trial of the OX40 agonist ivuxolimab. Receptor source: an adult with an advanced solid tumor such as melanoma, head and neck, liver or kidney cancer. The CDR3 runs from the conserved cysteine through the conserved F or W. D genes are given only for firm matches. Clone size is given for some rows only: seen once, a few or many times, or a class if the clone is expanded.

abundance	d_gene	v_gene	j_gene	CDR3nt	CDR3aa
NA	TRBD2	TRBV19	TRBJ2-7	TGTGCCAGTAGCTTAGCGGGAGGGCCATACGAGCAGTACTTC	CASSLAGGPYEQYF
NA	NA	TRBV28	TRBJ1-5	TGTGCCAGCAAACAGGTCAATCAGCCCCAGCATTTT	CASKQVNQPQHF
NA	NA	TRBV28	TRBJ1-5	TGTGCCAGCACCAGAGATAGCAATCAGCCCCAGCATTTT	CASTRDSNQPQHF
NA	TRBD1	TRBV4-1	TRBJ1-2	TGCGCCAGCAGCCCGGACAGGTTGGGGTATGGCTACACCTTC	CASSPDRLGYGYTF
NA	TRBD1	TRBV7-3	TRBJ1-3	TGTGCCAGCAGCTCACCGACAGGGTTTGGAAACACCATATATTTT	CASSSPTGFGNTIYF
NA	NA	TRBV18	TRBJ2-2	TGTGCCAGCTCACCGGCTTTGGCAGGGGACAACACCGGGGAGCTGTTTTTT	CASSPALAGDNTGELFF
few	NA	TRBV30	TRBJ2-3	TGTGCCTGGAGGCTGGCAGGGACGAGCACAGATACGCAGTATTTT	CAWRLAGTSTDTQYF
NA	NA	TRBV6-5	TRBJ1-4	TGTGCCAGCAGTTTGACACTTACGGAGATTGAAAAACTGTTTTTT	CASSLTLTEIEKLFF
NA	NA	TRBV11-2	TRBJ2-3	TGTGCCAGCAGCCTATGGACCGGCGCAGATACGCAGTATTTT	CASSLWTGADTQYF
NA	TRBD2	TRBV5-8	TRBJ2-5	TGTGCCAGCAGCCGATCTACTAGCGGGAGCGGACTCAGGGAGACCCAGTACTTC	CASSRSTSGSGLRETQYF
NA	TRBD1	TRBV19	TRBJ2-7	TGTGCCAGTAGTATGGCAGCCGGGACAGGGGCATACGAGCAGTACTTC	CASSMAAGTGAYEQYF
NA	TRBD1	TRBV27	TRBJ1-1	TGTGCCAGCAGTTTCCTTGGGACAGGGCAAGCTTTCTTT	CASSFLGTGQAFF
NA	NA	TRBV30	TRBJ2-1	TGTGCCTGGAGTGTAGGTCGGGGGAGCAATGAGCAGTTCTTC	CAWSVGRGSNEQFF
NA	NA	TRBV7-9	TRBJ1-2	TGTGCCAGCATCCTTTTTACACTTAACTATGGCTACACCTTC	CASILFTLNYGYTF
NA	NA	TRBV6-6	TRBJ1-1	TGTGCCAGCAGTTACGGACAAGACACTGAAGCTTTCTTT	CASSYGQDTEAFF
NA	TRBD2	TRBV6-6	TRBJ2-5	TGTGCCAGCCTCCGGGACTACCTAGAGACCCAGTACTTC	CASLRDYLETQYF
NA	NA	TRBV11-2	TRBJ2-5	TGTGCCAGCAGCTCTCAAGAGACCCAGTACTTC	CASSSQETQYF
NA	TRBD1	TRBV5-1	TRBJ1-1	TGCGCCAGCAGCTTAACACAGGGGAGGGACACTGAAGCTTTCTTT	CASSLTQGRDTEAFF
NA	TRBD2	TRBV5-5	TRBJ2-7	TGTGCCAGCAGCTTGAACAGCGGGGGTTGGGAGCAGTACTTC	CASSLNSGGWEQYF
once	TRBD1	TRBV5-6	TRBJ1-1	TGTGCCAGCAGCTTGCAGGGGGACAGAGGGTATACTGAAGCTTTCTTT	CASSLQGDRGYTEAFF
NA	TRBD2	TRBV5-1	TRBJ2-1	TGCGCCAGCAGCTTGACAGGACTAGACTACAATGAGCAGTTCTTC	CASSLTGLDYNEQFF
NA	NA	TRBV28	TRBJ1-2	TGTGCCACCGGGGGGGCCGGGGGCGGATCAAACTATGGCTACACCTTC	CATGGAGGGSNYGYTF
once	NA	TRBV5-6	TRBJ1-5	TGTGCCAGCAGCTTGGCCCCGGGGGGTCAGCCCCAGCATTTT	CASSLAPGGQPQHF
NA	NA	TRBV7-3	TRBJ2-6	TGTGCCAGCAGCCGAAGCTCTGGGGCCAACGTCCTGACTTTC	CASSRSSGANVLTF
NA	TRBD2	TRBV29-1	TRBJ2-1	TGCAGCGTTGTTCTTTCGAGGGGTCGCCGAGGACTAACGGGAGGCAACTACAATGAGCAGTTCTTC	CSVVLSRGRRGLTGGNYNEQFF
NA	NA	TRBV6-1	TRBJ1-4	TGTGCCAGCAGTGAGTACAGGGTAGGAGAAAAACTGTTTTTT	CASSEYRVGEKLFF
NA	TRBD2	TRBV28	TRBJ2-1	TGTGCCAGCAGTGACCCTCAAGCGGGAGCCTACAATGAGCAGTTCTTC	CASSDPQAGAYNEQFF
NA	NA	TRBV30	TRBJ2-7	TGTGCCTCAACCCCCGGGATCCTCTACGAGCAGTACTTC	CASTPGILYEQYF
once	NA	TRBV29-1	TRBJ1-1	TGCAGCGTTGAAGAACAGGAGAACACTGAAGCTTTCTTT	CSVEEQENTEAFF
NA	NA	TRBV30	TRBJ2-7	TGTGCCTGGAGTGTACCAGGGATATCAAACGAGCAGTACTTC	CAWSVPGISNEQYF
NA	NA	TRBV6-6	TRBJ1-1	TGTGCCAGCACTTACTCGCGTAGCACTGAAGCTTTCTTT	CASTYSRSTEAFF
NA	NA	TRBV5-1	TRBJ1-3	TGCGCCAGCAGCTTGGCCGGGTCTGGAAACACCATATATTTT	CASSLAGSGNTIYF
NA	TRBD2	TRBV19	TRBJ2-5	TGTGCCAGTAGTATAGGCGGGGGGCTGGAGACCCAGTACTTC	CASSIGGGLETQYF
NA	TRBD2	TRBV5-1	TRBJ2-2	TGCGCCAGCAGCTCCGGGACTAGCGCCCTGGTATCCGGGGAGCTGTTTTTT	CASSSGTSALVSGELFF
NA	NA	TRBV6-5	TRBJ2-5	TGTGCCAGCAGTTCAAGGACAGCGATCCAAGAGACCCAGTACTTC	CASSSRTAIQETQYF
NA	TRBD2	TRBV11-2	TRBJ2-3	TGTGCCAGCAGATACGGACTAGCGGGTCCGGGCCGGGGCACAGATACGCAGTATTTT	CASRYGLAGPGRGTDTQYF
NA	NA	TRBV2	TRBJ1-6	TGTGCCAGCAGTGAAGACGAGGCGGGTAATTCACCCCTCCACTTT	CASSEDEAGNSPLHF
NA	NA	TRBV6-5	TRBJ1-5	TGTGCCAGCAGTTTAGCAGGGGACCTGGGTCAGCCCCAGCATTTT	CASSLAGDLGQPQHF
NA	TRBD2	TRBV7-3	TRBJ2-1	TGTGCCAGCAGCTTAGGTAGCGGGAGGGGAAATGAGCAGTTCTTC	CASSLGSGRGNEQFF
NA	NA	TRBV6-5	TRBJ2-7	TGTGCCAGCAGTTACTCGGGTGCCAGGGCATCCTACGAGCAGTACTTC	CASSYSGARASYEQYF
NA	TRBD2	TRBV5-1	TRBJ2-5	TGCGCCAGCAGCCAGACTAGCGGGCACCCCGGAGAGACCCAGTACTTC	CASSQTSGHPGETQYF
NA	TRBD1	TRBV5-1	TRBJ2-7	TGCGCCAGCAGCTTGGGAGGACAGGGGGCTAGCGAGCAGTACTTC	CASSLGGQGASEQYF
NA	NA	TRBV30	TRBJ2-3	TGTGCCTGGAGCGCAGGTGCTAGCACAGATACGCAGTATTTT	CAWSAGASTDTQYF
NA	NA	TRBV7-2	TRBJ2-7	TGTGCCAGCAGCTTAGCAGGGACCGTGTCCTACGAGCAGTACTTC	CASSLAGTVSYEQYF
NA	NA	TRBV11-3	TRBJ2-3	TGTGCCAGCAGCCCAGGACGGGGAAGCACAGATACGCAGTATTTT	CASSPGRGSTDTQYF
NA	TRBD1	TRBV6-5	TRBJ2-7	TGTGCCAGCAGTTACACCGGACAGGGGGCCTACGAGCAGTACTTC	CASSYTGQGAYEQYF
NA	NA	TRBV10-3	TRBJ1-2	TGTGCCATCGCGAGCCAGGTGGACTATGGCTACACCTTC	CAIASQVDYGYTF
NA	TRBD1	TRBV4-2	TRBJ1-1	TGTGCCAGCAGCGACACAGGGGGTTTTGAAGCTTTCTTT	CASSDTGGFEAFF
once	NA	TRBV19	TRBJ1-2	TGTGCCAGTAGTTACCAGGGGTCGAGCTATGGCTACACCTTC	CASSYQGSSYGYTF
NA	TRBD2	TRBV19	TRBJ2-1	TGTGCCAGTAAAGCGGGGCCCTACAATGAGCAGTTCTTC	CASKAGPYNEQFF
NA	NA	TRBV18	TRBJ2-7	TGTGCCAGCTCACCCGGGGGCGAGCAGTACTTC	CASSPGGEQYF
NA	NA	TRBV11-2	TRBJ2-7	TGTGCCAGCAGCTTAGATCTGGCACGCGAGCAGTACTTC	CASSLDLAREQYF
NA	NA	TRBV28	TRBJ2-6	TGTGCCAGCACCCCAGACTCTTCTGGGGCCAACGTCCTGACTTTC	CASTPDSSGANVLTF
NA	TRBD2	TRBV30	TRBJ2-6	TGTGCCTGGAGTCAAGGACTAGCTCCTGGGGCCAACGTCCTGACTTTC	CAWSQGLAPGANVLTF
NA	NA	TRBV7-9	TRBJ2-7	TGTGCCAGCAGCCTCGGGTGGTACGAGCAGTACTTC	CASSLGWYEQYF
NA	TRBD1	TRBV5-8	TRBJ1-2	TGTGCCAGCAGTTATACAGGGGTTTCTAACTATGGCTACACCTTC	CASSYTGVSNYGYTF
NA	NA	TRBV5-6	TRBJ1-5	TGTGCCAGCAGCTTGATGCGGGACGGCAATAGCAATCAGCCCCAGCATTTT	CASSLMRDGNSNQPQHF
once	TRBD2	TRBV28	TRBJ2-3	TGTGCCAGCAGTCTCCTCCTTAGCGGGACTCGCACAGATACGCAGTATTTT	CASSLLLSGTRTDTQYF
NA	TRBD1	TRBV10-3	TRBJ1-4	TGTGCCATCAGTGAGTCGAGGGACAGGAATGAAAAACTGTTTTTT	CAISESRDRNEKLFF